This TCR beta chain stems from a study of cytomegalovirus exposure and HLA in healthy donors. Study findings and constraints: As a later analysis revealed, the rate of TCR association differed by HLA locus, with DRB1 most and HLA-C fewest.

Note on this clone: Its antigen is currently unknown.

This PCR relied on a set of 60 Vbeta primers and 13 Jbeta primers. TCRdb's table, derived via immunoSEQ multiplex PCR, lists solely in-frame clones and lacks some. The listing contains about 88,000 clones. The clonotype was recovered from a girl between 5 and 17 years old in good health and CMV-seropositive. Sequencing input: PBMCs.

CDR3 protein: CASSHRRDRAAKNIQYF. DNA of the CDR3: TGTGCCAGTAGCCACCGGAGGGACAGGGCTGCCAAAAACATTCAGTACTTC. J is TRBJ2-4 and V is TRBV19; 9 bases align to TRBD1. In germline, CDR1 is LNHDA, CDR2 SQIVND (reference sequence). The CDR3 consists of 17 residues. Unmatched junction bases numbered 10, after V lost 6 bases and J lost 1 base.